This T cell receptor (beta chain) was captured by sequencing in a study of shared clonotypes between healthy human individuals. Data came from immunoSEQ multiplex PCR; TCRdb stores just in-frame clones and leaves some out. The repertoire holds 2 million to 2.5 million clones, with less than 95% as singletons. Germline V gives CDR1 SGHTA, CDR2 FQGNSA. The V end was cut by 2 bases, the J end by 1 base, with 8 bases between. The CDR3 extends over 14 amino acids. This clone came up once. Sequencing was done on a sample of naive CD4+ T cells from PBMCs. Subset noted: CD45RA+ positively selected. The TCR comes from a man between 18 and 29 years old in good health. Some clones in this sample may be carry-over from other donors' samples. This chain connects TRBV7-2 to TRBJ1-1, with D uncertain. CDR3 sequence: CASSLIGRNTEAFF. In DNA form, the CDR3 reads TGTGCCAGCAGCTTAATAGGGAGGAACACTGAAGCTTTCTTT. Based on the CDR3 plus reference TRBV7-2 and TRBJ1-1, the full variable domain is GAGVSQSPSNKVTEKGKDVELRCDPISGHTALYWYRQSLGQGLEFLIYFQGNSAPDKSGLPSDRFSAERTGGSVSTLTIQRTQQEDSAVYLCASSLIGRNTEAFFGQGTRLTVV.